Sequencing of this TCR beta chain was carried out in a study of blood T cell repertoires in COVID-19. Whole-study context: Samples came from the United States, Italy and Spain, spanning acute and convalescent COVID-19.

Living in 24 US areas, the participants were between roughly 18 and 89 years of age. Clinical history as reported by participants underpinned cohort assignment. The CDR3 is 13 residues long. Trimming cost V 5 bases and J 7 bases; bases outside gene matches: 5. Sequencing used immunoSEQ multiplex PCR; TCRdb keeps in-frame clones, though not all of them. The sample consists of about 250,000 clones, around 84% of them appearing once. This rearrangement joins TRBV12-3 or TRBV12-4 to TRBJ2-7, with TRBD1 identical over 10 bases. The sequencing sample was made of PBMCs or T cells enriched from blood (not recorded which). This receptor was identified in a middle-aged man who had recovered from COVID-19. As DNA, the CDR3 is TGTGCCAGCAGTAAGACAGGGGGCGGTGAGCAGTACTTC. Amino acids: CASSKTGGGEQYF.